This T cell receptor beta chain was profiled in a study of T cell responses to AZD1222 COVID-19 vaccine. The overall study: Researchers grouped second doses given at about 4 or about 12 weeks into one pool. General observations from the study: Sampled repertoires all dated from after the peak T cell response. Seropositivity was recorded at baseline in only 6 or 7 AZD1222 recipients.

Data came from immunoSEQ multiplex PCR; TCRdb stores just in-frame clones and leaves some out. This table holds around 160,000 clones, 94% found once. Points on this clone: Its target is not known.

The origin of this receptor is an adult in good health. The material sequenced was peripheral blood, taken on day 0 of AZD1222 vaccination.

The CDR3 DNA is TGTGCCACCAGTGATCGTCCAGCGACCCAGTACTTC. This translates into CATSDRPATQYF. The V call is TRBV24-1, the J call TRBJ2-5; D call uncertain. The V and J ends lost 3 bases and 7 bases respectively, with 8 bases between them. Germline loops: CDR1 KGHDR, CDR2 SFDVKD. The CDR3 is 12 residues long.